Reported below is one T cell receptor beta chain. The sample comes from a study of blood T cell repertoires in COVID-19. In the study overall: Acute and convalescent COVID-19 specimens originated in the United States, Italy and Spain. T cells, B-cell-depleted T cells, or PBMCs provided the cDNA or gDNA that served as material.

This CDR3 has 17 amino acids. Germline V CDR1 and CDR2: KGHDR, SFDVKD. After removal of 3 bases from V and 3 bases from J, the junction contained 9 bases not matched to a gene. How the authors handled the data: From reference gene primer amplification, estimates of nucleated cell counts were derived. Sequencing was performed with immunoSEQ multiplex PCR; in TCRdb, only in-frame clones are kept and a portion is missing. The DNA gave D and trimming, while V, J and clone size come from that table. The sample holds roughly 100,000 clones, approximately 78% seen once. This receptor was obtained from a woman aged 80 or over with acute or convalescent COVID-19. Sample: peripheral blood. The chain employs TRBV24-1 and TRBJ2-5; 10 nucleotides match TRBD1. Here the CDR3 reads CATSDLRAGTGEETQYF. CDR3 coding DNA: TGTGCCACCAGTGATCTCAGGGCCGGGACAGGGGAAGAGACCCAGTACTTC.